The 19 T cell receptor beta chains listed next were all sequenced from one sample in a study of identifying expanded T cells in peripheral blood. Sequencing was performed with immunoSEQ multiplex PCR; in TCRdb, only in-frame clones are kept and a portion is missing. The table shows fewer than 85,000 clones, with roughly 86% occurring only once. Sequenced: blood. Source of these receptors: a person aged 18-69 years in good health.

The chain uses TRBV6-1 and TRBJ2-1; D possibly uses TRBD1 or TRBD2 (5 bases each). Per the germline V gene, CDR1 is MNHNS and CDR2 is SASEGT. The CDR3 runs 15 residues. Trimming left V 4 bases short and J 4 bases short, with 14 bases between. CDR3 in amino acids: CASSVFGDPYNEQFF. CDR3 DNA: TGTGCCAGCAGTGTCTTCGGGGACCCTTACAATGAGCAGTTCTTC.

The chain uses TRBV19 and TRBJ2-1; 8 nucleotides align to TRBD1. This CDR3 has 16 amino acids. Per germline, CDR1 LNHDA and CDR2 SQIVND (reference sequence). J was trimmed by 3 bases and V by 2 bases; bases with no gene match: 6. In nucleotides, the CDR3 is TGTGCCAGTAGTATAACGGCAGGGGGCTTCTACAATGAGCAGTTCTTC. Residues: CASSITAGGFYNEQFF. The full variable domain, its missing parts supplied by reference TRBV19 and TRBJ2-1, is DGGITQSPKYLFRKEGQNVTLSCEQNLNHDAMYWYRQDPGQGLRLIYYSQIVNDFQKGDIAEGYSVSREKKESFPLTVTSAQKNPTAFYLCASSITAGGFYNEQFFGPGTRLTVL.

About this clone: An end of the junction does not agree with germline; a read error may underlie this. The chain carries TRBV5-1 and TRBJ2-7; D is possibly TRBD2 (6 bases). CDR3 length equals 13 residues. Germline V gene sequence: CDR1 SGHRS, CDR2 YFSETQ. The CDR3 is CTSSLEGNYEQYF. CDR3 in DNA: TGCACCAGCAGCTTGGAGGGGAATTACGAGCAGTACTTC.

This chain joins TRBV7-9 and TRBJ2-7; TRBD1 might be the D (5 bases). The CDR3 is 14 amino acids. From germline, CDR1 is SEHNR and CDR2 FQNEAQ (reference sequence). Trimming shortened V by 1 base and J by 6 bases, and 13 bases separated the two germline ends. For the CDR3, the DNA is TGTGCCAGCAGCTTAGAGGCAGGGCAACGCGAGCAGTACTTC. Amino acids: CASSLEAGQREQYF.

This chain links TRBV27 with TRBJ2-3; D possibly uses TRBD1 or TRBD2 (7 bases each). This CDR3 comprises 14 residues. CDR1 is MNHEY, CDR2 SMNVEV, per germline (reference sequence). Trimming took off 2 bases at V and 4 bases at J, with 10 bases between the two ends. The CDR3, as DNA: TGTGCCAGCAGTTTACAGGGGGGGCCAGATACGCAGTATTTT. This encodes CASSLQGGPDTQYF.

V gene TRBV10-3 combines with J gene TRBJ2-1; TRBD2 matches at 8 bases. The V and J ends lost 4 bases and 2 bases, in that order; junction bases with no gene match: 4. Per the germline V gene, CDR1 is ENHRY and CDR2 is SYGVKD. CDR3 size: 15 residues. The CDR3 nucleotides read TGTGCCATCAGTGCGAGCGGGGGCACCTACAATGAGCAGTTCTTC. This translates into CAISASGGTYNEQFF.

V and J are TRBV5-5 and TRBJ2-7, with TRBD2 identical over 7 bases. V shed 6 bases and J 2 bases; nucleotides not matched to a gene: 11. The CDR3 is 15 residues long. Germline V gene lookup returns CDR1 SGHKS and CDR2 YYEKEE (reference sequence). This CDR3 is CASTLGLGITYEQYF. In nucleotides, the CDR3 is TGTGCCAGCACCCTTGGACTAGGAATTACCTACGAGCAGTACTTC. Supplemented by reference TRBV5-5 and TRBJ2-7, the full variable domain reads DAGVTQSPTHLIKTRGQQVTLRCSPISGHKSVSWYQQVLGQGPQFIFQYYEKEERGRGNFPDRFSARQFPNYSSELNVNALLLGDSALYLCASTLGLGITYEQYFGPGTRLTVT.

This chain joins TRBV19 and TRBJ2-7, with TRBD2 matching over 13 bases. From germline, CDR1 is LNHDA and CDR2 SQIVND (reference sequence). This CDR3 has 15 residues. After removal of 4 bases from V and 6 bases from J, the junction contained 6 bases not matched to a gene. The CDR3 is CASSTGLAGDVEQYF. DNA of the CDR3: TGTGCCAGTAGTACCGGACTAGCGGGAGATGTCGAGCAGTACTTC.

J is TRBJ2-5 and V is TRBV13, with TRBD2 as a possible D gene (5 bases). Germline CDR1 is PRHDT and CDR2 is FYEKMQ (reference sequence). The CDR3 is made up of 16 amino acids. Between the trimmed V and J ends, which lost 1 base and 4 bases, there was a span of 16 bases. The CDR3 sequence is CASSLERASSGETQYF. The CDR3 nucleotides are TGTGCCAGCAGCTTAGAGAGGGCTAGCTCTGGAGAGACCCAGTACTTC. The variable domain in full, completed from reference TRBV13 and TRBJ2-5, reads AAGVIQSPRHLIKEKRETATLKCYPIPRHDTVYWYQQGPGQDPQFLISFYEKMQSDKGSIPDRFSAQQFSDYHSELNMSSLELGDSALYFCASSLERASSGETQYFGPGTRLLVL.

V gene TRBV2 combines with J gene TRBJ2-1; the D gene could be TRBD1 or TRBD2 (5 bases each). The CDR3 consists of 14 residues. Looked up from germline, CDR1 is SNHLY and CDR2 is FYNNEI. V was trimmed by 7 bases and J by 9 bases, leaving 19 bases between them. CDR3 DNA sequence: TGTGCCAGCAACGTCCTAGCATCAGGGACTGAGCAGTTCTTC. Its translation: CASNVLASGTEQFF.

Comments on this clone: The junction shows a germline mismatch at one end, possibly a read error. This chain uses TRBV7-7 with TRBJ1-3, with 8 bases aligning to TRBD1. This CDR3 is 15 amino acids long. The germline gives CDR1 SSHAT, CDR2 FNYEAQ (reference sequence). The CDR3 spells CASSPGTGSGNTIYF. Written as DNA, the CDR3 is TGTGCTAGCAGCCCCGGGACAGGATCAGGAAACACCATATATTTT.

The chain links TRBV6-6 to TRBJ2-7; no clear D. This CDR3 spans 14 amino acids. The germline V and J ends were trimmed by 2 bases and 2 bases, with 10 bases remaining between them. The germline CDR1 and CDR2 sequences are MNHNY and SVGAGI (reference sequence). CDR3 in amino acids: CASSYDPATYEQYF. The CDR3 DNA reads TGTGCCAGCAGTTACGATCCAGCTACCTACGAGCAGTACTTC.

The CDR3 region is CASSLVTGQGYTF. For the CDR3, the DNA is TGTGCCAGCAGCTTAGTCACAGGGCAAGGCTACACCTTC. The J gene is TRBJ1-2, the V gene TRBV7-9; tentative D call: TRBD1 (6 bases). CDR3 length equals 13 residues. V was cut by 1 base and J by 8 bases, with 11 bases left in between. Germline V CDR1 and CDR2: SEHNR, FQNEAQ (reference sequence).

A single count supports this clone. V and J are TRBV27 and TRBJ2-2; no definite D call. Trimming removed 8 bases at V and 4 bases at J, with 8 bases between. Per germline, CDR1 MNHEY and CDR2 SMNVEV (reference sequence). The CDR3 is 12 amino acids. CDR3 DNA sequence: TGTGCCAGCCGATGGGTCACCGGGGAGCTGTTTTTT. Protein sequence: CASRWVTGELFF.

The rearrangement uses TRBV28 and TRBJ2-2; TRBD1 aligns across 9 bases. CDR3 size: 15 residues. Germline lookup yields CDR1 MDHEN and CDR2 SYDVKM. After removal of 5 bases from V and 9 bases from J, the junction contained 10 bases not matched to a gene. The CDR3 loop reads CASSPAGQGEWELFF. The DNA of the CDR3 is TGTGCCAGCAGTCCGGCGGGACAGGGCGAGTGGGAGCTGTTTTTT.

This chain links TRBV10-3 with TRBJ2-3; D could derive from TRBD1 or TRBD2 (6 bases each). The germline V gene encodes CDR1 ENHRY and CDR2 SYGVKD. V was pared by 6 bases and J by 4 bases, with 14 bases between. The CDR3 loop spans 14 amino acids. The CDR3 sequence is CAISLGGQADTQYF. Here the CDR3 DNA reads TGTGCCATCAGCTTAGGGGGGCAGGCAGATACGCAGTATTTT.

This clone was picked up a small number of times. The chain uses TRBV6-5 and TRBJ1-1, with 7 bases fitting TRBD1. J gave up 11 bases and V 4 bases, and 7 bases lay outside the gene matches. CDR3 length: 12 residues. Germline-derived CDR1 and CDR2 are MNHEY and SVGAGI. The CDR3 is CASSSTRGKAFF. Written as DNA, the CDR3 is TGTGCCAGCAGTTCGACCAGGGGGAAGGCTTTCTTT.

This clone was counted once. The rearrangement links TRBV9 to TRBJ1-4; D is undetermined. CDR3 length: 14 amino acids. Germline-derived CDR1 and CDR2 are SGDLS and YYNGEE. V lost 4 bases to trimming and J lost 7 bases, with 14 bases between them. The CDR3 nucleotides read TGTGCCAGCAGCATGGACCACGGCAGTGAAAAACTGTTTTTT. Its protein product is CASSMDHGSEKLFF.

V is TRBV6-1 and J is TRBJ2-2, with no clear D. Trimming left V 8 bases short and J 2 bases short, with 12 bases between. The germline gives CDR1 MNHNS, CDR2 SASEGT. The CDR3 is 14 amino acids. This CDR3 is CASFPRRNTGELFF. CDR3 DNA: TGTGCCAGCTTCCCTCGGCGAAACACCGGGGAGCTGTTTTTT.